Following are 10 T cell receptor beta chains from one sample sequenced in a study of cytomegalovirus exposure and HLA in healthy donors (dated by TCRdb to 2016 to 2017). The receptor library was made with the immunoSEQ multiplex PCR assay. The multiplex PCR relied on a mix of 60 forward primers for TCR Vbeta segments and 13 reverse primers for TCR Jbeta segments. TCRdb stores this immuneACCESS table with in-frame sequences only. Part of the clones is absent; in the studies checked, under half of the shortfall reflects unresolved V genes, and no reason is known for the rest. The table for this sample lists some 150,000 clones. Of the sample, about 2.5% falls within the top ten clones. Sample: PBMCs. These receptors were taken from a man in his forties or fifties in good health and CMV-seronegative.

The chain couples TRBV5-8 to TRBJ2-5; 13 positions match TRBD2. J was trimmed by 4 bases and V by 4 bases; bases with no gene match: 7. The germline gives CDR1 SGHTS, CDR2 YDEGEE. There are 16 residues in the CDR3. This CDR3 reads CASSNGGLAGRETQYF. In nucleotides, the CDR3 is TGTGCCAGCAGCAACGGGGGACTAGCGGGGCGAGAGACCCAGTACTTC.

With respect to this clone: Other nucleotide sequences in the sample specify the same CDR3. CDR3 in amino acids: CASSQVSGGAGETQYF. In DNA form, the CDR3 reads TGTGCCAGCAGCCAAGTTAGCGGGGGGGCGGGCGAGACCCAGTACTTC. This chain links TRBV4-2 with TRBJ2-5; 11 positions match TRBD2. J gave up 5 bases and V 1 base, and 6 bases lay outside the gene matches. The CDR3 is 16 amino acids. Germline loops: CDR1 LGHNA, CDR2 YNFKEQ.

V gene TRBV5-4 combines with J gene TRBJ1-1, with D possibly matching TRBD1 (6 bases). V shed 3 bases and J shed 4 bases, with 13 bases lying between them. This CDR3 region has 14 residues. Germline values: CDR1 SGHNT, CDR2 YYREEE (reference sequence). The CDR3 DNA follows: TGTGCCAGCAGCTCGCCTCACAGGGTCACTGAAGCTTTCTTT. This translates into CASSSPHRVTEAFF.

This sequence joins TRBV29-1 and TRBJ1-6, with a possible D match to TRBD1 (6 bases). V gave up 4 bases and J gave up 9 bases, with 13 bases separating them. CDR1 SQVTM and CDR2 ANQGSEA come from the germline V gene. CDR3 length equals 13 residues. For the CDR3, the DNA is TGCAGCGTTGGGACAGATAGGGGTTCACCCCTCCACTTT. Protein: CSVGTDRGSPLHF.

This chain uses TRBV5-1 with TRBJ2-6; 9 bases are a match to TRBD1. J gave up 2 bases and V 8 bases, and 5 bases lay outside the gene matches. Per the germline V gene, CDR1 is SGHRS and CDR2 is YFSETQ. The CDR3 has 15 residues. The CDR3 nucleotides are TGCGCCAGTAGGACAGGGGATGCTGGGGCCAACGTCCTGACTTTC. Amino acids: CASRTGDAGANVLTF.

The V call is TRBV5-6, the J call TRBJ2-5; D possibly corresponds to TRBD1 (6 bases). V lost 3 bases to trimming and J lost 9 bases, with 18 bases between them. The CDR3 runs 14 residues. The germline V gene has CDR1 SGHDT and CDR2 YYEEEE. DNA for the CDR3: TGTGCCAGCAGCTCGGCAGGGGAGCTCGGGGCCCAGTACTTC. Translated, it gives CASSSAGELGAQYF. Together with reference TRBV5-6 and TRBJ2-5, the CDR3 gives the full variable domain: DAGVTQSPTHLIKTRGQQVTLRCSPKSGHDTVSWYQQALGQGPQFIFQYYEEEERQRGNFPDRFSGHQFPNYSSELNVNALLLGDSALYLCASSSAGELGAQYFGPGTRLLVL.

The rearrangement uses TRBV2 and TRBJ1-4, with TRBD1 as a possible D gene (5 bases). Germline CDR1 and CDR2: SNHLY and FYNNEI. The V and J ends lost 2 bases and 13 bases respectively, with 26 bases between them. The CDR3 consists of 17 residues. CDR3 region: CASSERIGAAEPRRLFF. The DNA for the CDR3 is TGTGCCAGCAGTGAAAGGATTGGGGCGGCAGAGCCCAGGCGACTGTTTTTT.

V gene TRBV6-1 combines with J gene TRBJ2-4; possibly TRBD2 for D (7 bases). Trimming cost V 5 bases and J 15 bases, with 20 bases left between them. Germline CDR1 is MNHNS and CDR2 is SASEGT. This CDR3 has 13 amino acids. The CDR3 protein is CASSTSRGGGGYF. DNA of the CDR3: TGTGCCAGCAGTACCTCAAGGGGGGGCGGTGGGTACTTC.

The chain carries TRBV19 and TRBJ2-7; D might be TRBD2 (7 bases). There are 15 residues in the CDR3. V dropped 5 bases and J dropped 2 bases, with 16 bases sitting between them. Germline values: CDR1 LNHDA, CDR2 SQIVND (reference sequence). CDR3 protein: CASSYAGGLAYEQYF. For the CDR3, the DNA is TGTGCCAGTAGTTACGCCGGGGGGCTGGCCTACGAGCAGTACTTC.

The chain links TRBV7-2 to TRBJ1-3; D gene ambiguous. The V end was cut by 3 bases, the J end by 2 bases, with 8 bases between. CDR3 length equals 14 residues. Germline V CDR1 and CDR2: SGHTA, FQGNSA. CDR3: CASSLGRPGNTIYF. DNA of the CDR3: TGTGCCAGCAGCTTGGGCAGACCTGGAAACACCATATATTTT.